This T cell receptor beta chain originates from a study of patients and donors after allogeneic stem cell transplantation. V lost 3 bases and J lost 4; bases outside the gene matches: 6. CDR1 SGDLS and CDR2 YYNGEE come from the germline V gene. This CDR3 comprises 16 residues. One entry per CDR3 protein results from TCRdb running MiXCR on the RT-PCR reads. The sample shows some 11,000 distinct CDR3 sequences, approximately 25% of them seen only once. This clonotype was picked up one time. This chain joins TRBV9 and TRBJ2-5, with 13 bases fitting TRBD2. Source material: blood, either unsorted or a sorted T cell fraction (not recorded which). The TCR comes from a human donor who was either an allogeneic HSCT recipient or a stem cell or donor lymphocyte infusion donor (not recorded which). It is not recorded whose cells these are; they may come from a transplant donor. Written as DNA, the CDR3 is TGTGCCAGCAGCGCCTCCGGACTAGCGGGAGTAGAGACCCAGTACTTC. Translated: CASSASGLAGVETQYF.